These T cell receptor beta chains were read from a single sample in a study of human T cells and chemical hapten exposure. Each CDR3 protein is one row after TCRdb ran MiXCR on the RACE reads. The data show some 82,000 distinct CDR3 sequences, about 10% seen once. The specimen comprised whole blood, sampled in connection with sensitization to the hapten diphenylcyclopropenone (DPC). The receptors stem from a woman aged 50 to 65 with alopecia areata. Some clones in this sample may be carry-over from other donors' samples. Both conserved end residues are part of each CDR3. A D gene is named only where the DNA matches it firmly. Not every row has a clone size; where given, it reads once, few, many or a size class.

>TRBV30|TRBJ2-7|TRBD1|few
CAWSFRVQGAVYEQYF
TGTGCCTGGAGTTTTCGCGTACAGGGGGCAGTTTACGAGCAGTACTTC
>TRBV7-6|TRBJ1-2|-|few
CASSLAVQGGYTF
TGTGCCAGCAGCTTAGCGGTCCAGGGCGGCTACACCTTC
>TRBV6-6|TRBJ1-1|-|-
CASRPPGDTEAFF
TGTGCCAGCAGACCACCGGGGGACACTGAAGCTTTCTTT
>TRBV4-3|TRBJ2-5|-|-
CASSQGARSAETQYF
TGCGCCAGCAGCCAAGGAGCAAGGAGCGCGGAGACCCAGTACTTC
>TRBV20-1|TRBJ2-5|TRBD2|-
CSAPSSGGEETQYF
TGCAGTGCCCCGTCTAGCGGGGGGGAAGAGACCCAGTACTTC
>TRBV6-2/TRBV6-3|TRBJ1-6|-|few
CASRLMGDISPLHF
TGTGCCAGCAGACTTATGGGGGATATTTCACCCCTCCACTTT
>TRBV10-3|TRBJ2-7|TRBD2|-
CAISKGGLAGARGYEQYF
TGTGCCATCAGTAAAGGGGGACTAGCGGGGGCAAGAGGCTACGAGCAGTACTTC
>TRBV6-1|TRBJ2-1|TRBD2|many
CASRRTHPTSGSRDEQFF
TGTGCCAGCAGACGAACTCACCCTACTAGCGGGAGTCGGGATGAGCAGTTCTTC
>TRBV7-3|TRBJ2-2|-|many
CASSLTGTARELFF
TGTGCCAGCAGCTTAACGGGGACGGCGCGGGAGCTGTTTTTT
>TRBV7-3|TRBJ2-2|-|-
CASSYGLWGATGELFF
TGTGCCAGCAGCTACGGACTGTGGGGCGCCACCGGGGAGCTGTTTTTT
>TRBV7-8|TRBJ1-2|-|few
CASSLAGFGYTF
TGTGCCAGCAGCTTGGCCGGGTTTGGCTACACCTTC
>TRBV20-1|TRBJ2-3|TRBD2|many
CSARRLAGGPDTQYF
TGCAGTGCTAGACGACTAGCGGGAGGGCCAGATACGCAGTATTTT
>TRBV12-3/TRBV12-4|TRBJ2-7|-|few
CASSPGRGNEQYF
TGTGCCAGCAGTCCAGGCCGGGGGAACGAGCAGTACTTC
>TRBV18|TRBJ2-2|-|many
CASSPYLPGPNTGELFF
TGTGCCAGCTCACCATATCTTCCGGGGCCGAACACCGGGGAGCTGTTTTTT
>TRBV20-1|TRBJ2-1|-|-
CSARNVLSYNEQFF
TGCAGTGCTAGGAATGTCCTCTCCTACAATGAGCAGTTCTTC
>TRBV20-1|TRBJ2-1|TRBD2|-
CSARDLSGGPEQFF
TGCAGTGCTAGAGATCTGTCGGGGGGGCCTGAGCAGTTCTTC
>TRBV28|TRBJ1-5|-|-
CASTFSGGGQPQHF
TGTGCCAGCACCTTCTCGGGGGGCGGTCAGCCCCAGCATTTT
>TRBV4-3|TRBJ2-5|TRBD1|-
CASSQVTGDRETQYF
TGCGCCAGCAGCCAAGTCACAGGGGATAGAGAGACCCAGTACTTC
>TRBV29-1|TRBJ2-7|-|many
CSVGGRLSYEQYF
TGCAGCGTGGGGGGACGGCTATCCTACGAGCAGTACTTC
>TRBV21-1|TRBJ2-7|-|few
CARGQGEYEQYF
TGTGCCAGGGGACAGGGTGAATACGAGCAGTACTTC
>TRBV7-9|TRBJ2-2|TRBD1|-
CASSINRGTANTGELFF
TGTGCCAGCAGCATTAACAGGGGAACAGCGAACACCGGGGAGCTGTTTTTT
>TRBV5-8|TRBJ2-3|-|-
CASPTGSYQSTDTQYF
TGTGCCAGCCCTACCGGGTCTTACCAGAGCACAGATACGCAGTATTTT
>TRBV2|TRBJ2-2|-|many
CASSEEYGLGATGELFF
TGTGCCAGCAGTGAAGAATACGGGTTAGGGGCCACCGGGGAGCTGTTTTTT
>TRBV2|TRBJ1-3|-|few
CASSEAYGNKYF
TGTGCCAGCAGTGAAGCCTATGGAAACAAGTATTTT
>TRBV6-5|TRBJ2-3|TRBD2|once
CASGRTSGFIDTQYF
TGTGCCAGCGGAAGGACTAGCGGATTTATAGATACGCAGTATTTT
>TRBV4-1|TRBJ1-1|-|few
CASSQDEQRINTEAFF
TGCGCCAGCAGCCAAGATGAGCAGAGGATAAACACTGAAGCTTTCTTT
>TRBV6-2/TRBV6-3|TRBJ2-1|TRBD2|-
CASSYDGWGTSGNEQFF
TGTGCCAGCAGTTACGACGGGTGGGGGACTAGCGGCAATGAGCAGTTCTTC
>TRBV29-1|TRBJ1-2|TRBD1|many
CSVEGIAQGDYGYTF
TGCAGCGTTGAAGGGATTGCACAGGGGGACTATGGCTACACCTTC